Below are 21 T cell receptor beta chains sequenced from a single sample in a study of cytomegalovirus exposure and HLA in healthy donors. In the PCR, 60 Vbeta and 13 Jbeta primers were used. Libraries were prepared by immunoSEQ multiplex PCR; TCRdb keeps only in-frame clonotypes and omits some of them. With about 210,000 clones in the sample, the ten largest clones hold under 1%. The material sequenced was PBMCs. These receptors were collected from a woman in her twenties or thirties in good health and CMV-seropositive.

The chain has TRBV27 and TRBJ1-4, with D possibly matching TRBD1 (5 bases). CDR1 is MNHEY, CDR2 SMNVEV, per germline (reference sequence). This CDR3 region has 16 residues. V shed 3 bases and J shed 5 bases, with 16 bases lying between them. CDR3 sequence reads: CASSLNLARANEKLFF. CDR3 DNA sequence: TGTGCCAGCAGTTTGAATCTGGCCAGGGCAAATGAAAAACTGTTTTTT.

This chain connects TRBV4-1 to TRBJ1-2, with 9 bases aligning to TRBD1. This CDR3 region has 14 residues. CDR1 and CDR2 from the germline V gene are MGHRA and YSYEKL. The junction had 4 bases not matched to a gene; V was cut back by 6 bases and J by 2 bases. Here the CDR3 reads CASRRQGGNYGYTF. CDR3 nucleotide sequence: TGCGCCAGCAGAAGACAGGGGGGGAACTATGGCTACACCTTC.

The chain is built from TRBV28 and TRBJ2-7; 9 bases map to TRBD1. Germline trimming cut 4 bases from V and 2 bases from J; bases unmatched to any gene: 9. The length of the CDR3 is 16 residues. The V gene's germline CDR1 is MDHEN and CDR2 SYDVKM. This CDR3 is CASSYSGTGIPYEQYF. CDR3 coding DNA: TGTGCCAGCAGTTACTCCGGGACAGGGATCCCCTACGAGCAGTACTTC.

This chain joins TRBV7-8 and TRBJ2-7; the D gene is possibly TRBD1 (5 bases). The V gene's germline CDR1 is SGHVS and CDR2 FQNEAQ. The V gene lost 1 base and the J gene lost 0 bases, with 10 bases spanning the gap. The CDR3 covers 15 residues. The CDR3 sequence is CASSLVWGASYEQYF. CDR3 sequence (DNA): TGTGCCAGCAGCTTAGTTTGGGGCGCCTCCTACGAGCAGTACTTC.

V is TRBV13 and J is TRBJ2-3; the match to TRBD1 covers 10 bases. The length of the CDR3 is 18 residues. The germline CDR1 and CDR2 sequences are PRHDT and FYEKMQ (reference sequence). The V segment lost 1 base and the J segment 3 bases; nucleotides outside the gene matches: 10. This chain's CDR3 is CASSLEGWTGGRTDTQYF. CDR3 DNA: TGTGCCAGCAGCTTAGAAGGGTGGACAGGGGGTAGGACAGATACGCAGTATTTT.

The rearrangement links TRBV2 to TRBJ1-1, with a tentative D call TRBD1 (5 bases). CDR1 is SNHLY and CDR2 is FYNNEI in the germline V gene. The length of the CDR3 is 14 residues. The germline V and J ends were trimmed by 4 bases and 1 base, with 10 bases remaining between them. The CDR3 DNA is TGTGCCAGCAGTGTGTCGGGGGAGAACACTGAAGCTTTCTTT. Translated: CASSVSGENTEAFF.

The chain combines TRBV7-2 with TRBJ1-4; D may be TRBD1 (6 bases). V was trimmed by 5 bases and J by 4 bases, leaving 14 bases between them. The germline CDR1 and CDR2 sequences are SGHTA and FQGNSA. The CDR3 consists of 15 residues. CDR3: CASSRRQDFNEKLFF. For the CDR3, the DNA is TGTGCCAGCAGCCGCCGACAGGACTTTAATGAAAAACTGTTTTTT.

The chain joins TRBV18 to TRBJ2-2; D remains unclear. V shed 5 bases and J shed 8 bases, with 12 bases lying between them. The germline gives CDR1 KGHSH, CDR2 LQKENI. The length of the CDR3 is 13 residues. The CDR3 coding sequence is TGTGCCAGCTCATCCCAGACTGAAGGGGAGCTGTTTTTT. Translated, it gives CASSSQTEGELFF.

V gene TRBV6-1 combines with J gene TRBJ2-3; TRBD1 matches 7 bases. After removal of 6 bases from V and 4 bases from J, the junction contained 7 bases not matched to a gene. The CDR3 consists of 14 residues. CDR1 is MNHNS and CDR2 is SASEGT in the germline V gene. In nucleotides, the CDR3 is TGTGCCAGCAGGACAGGGTTCATGGCAGATACGCAGTATTTT. Protein sequence: CASRTGFMADTQYF.

CDR3 DNA sequence: TGTGCCATCAGTGCCCAACAAGTCTATGGCTACACCTTC. It encodes CAISAQQVYGYTF. The chain employs TRBV10-3 and TRBJ1-2; D unresolved. Germline CDR1 reads ENHRY; CDR2 reads SYGVKD. V was clipped by 4 bases and J by 4 bases, with 10 bases between them. This CDR3 is built from 13 residues.

The chain is built from TRBV25-1 and TRBJ1-2; no clear D gene. This CDR3 region has 13 residues. Trimming removed 3 bases at V and 3 bases at J, with 8 bases between. Germline CDR1 is MGHDK and CDR2 is SYGVNS. The CDR3 DNA follows: TGTGCCAGCAGTGATCTCAACTACTATGGCTACACCTTC. Translating gives CASSDLNYYGYTF.

This chain uses TRBV6-5 with TRBJ2-3; 10 nucleotides match TRBD1. Germline CDR1 reads MNHEY; CDR2 reads SVGAGI. The CDR3 has 15 residues. V shed 2 bases and J 3 bases; nucleotides not matched to a gene: 2. CDR3 sequence: CASSYRGQGTDTQYF. The CDR3 bases are TGTGCCAGCAGTTACCGGGGACAGGGGACAGATACGCAGTATTTT.

This chain links TRBV19 with TRBJ2-1, with a weak D call TRBD2 (6 bases). The CDR3 has 13 residues. CDR1 is LNHDA, CDR2 SQIVND, per germline (reference sequence). Trimming took 9 bases from V and 0 from J, leaving 9 bases between them. CDR3 loop: CASGSSSYNEQFF. CDR3 DNA: TGTGCCAGCGGGAGTAGCTCCTACAATGAGCAGTTCTTC. The entire variable domain, with the rest obtained from reference TRBV19 and TRBJ2-1, is as follows: DGGITQSPKYLFRKEGQNVTLSCEQNLNHDAMYWYRQDPGQGLRLIYYSQIVNDFQKGDIAEGYSVSREKKESFPLTVTSAQKNPTAFYLCASGSSSYNEQFFGPGTRLTVL.

The V and J genes are TRBV13 and TRBJ1-1, with D possibly TRBD1 on 5 matching bases. Germline CDR1 reads PRHDT; CDR2 reads FYEKMQ (reference sequence). Trimming pared 3 bases from V and 1 base from J, leaving 12 bases between. The CDR3 sequence is 15 residues long. CDR3 residues: CASSFGGIGNTEAFF. Written as DNA, the CDR3 is TGTGCCAGCAGCTTCGGGGGAATCGGGAACACTGAAGCTTTCTTT.

The chain joins TRBV6-6 to TRBJ2-7; a weak D match, TRBD1 (6 bases). This CDR3 contains 15 residues. Germline CDR1 MNHNY, CDR2 SVGAGI (reference sequence). The ends were cut back, 5 bases at V and 2 bases at J, with 16 bases in the middle. The CDR3 nucleotides read TGTGCCAGCAGTCGCCCGGGACACGAGACCTACGAGCAGTACTTC. Translated: CASSRPGHETYEQYF.

The chain has TRBV19 and TRBJ1-2; 8 bases are a match to TRBD1. V was clipped by 3 bases and J by 2 bases; unmatched bases: 5. The CDR3 length is 15 residues. From germline, CDR1 is LNHDA and CDR2 SQIVND (reference sequence). CDR3 in amino acids: CASSMDRVANYGYTF. The CDR3 DNA follows: TGTGCCAGTAGTATGGACAGGGTGGCGAACTATGGCTACACCTTC.

The gene calls are TRBV5-1 and TRBJ2-7; 10 bases line up with TRBD1. With V trimmed by 3 bases and J by 5 bases, 11 bases remained unmatched. CDR1 and CDR2 (germline): SGHRS, YFSETQ. The CDR3 length is 16 residues. The CDR3 DNA sequence: TGCGCCAGCAGCTCTGAGACAGGGGGCGCCGCCCACGAGCAGTACTTC. Amino acid sequence: CASSSETGGAAHEQYF. Variable domain in full (rest from reference TRBV5-1 and TRBJ2-7): KAGVTQTPRYLIKTRGQQVTLSCSPISGHRSVSWYQQTPGQGLQFLFEYFSETQRNKGNFPGRFSGRQFSNSRSEMNVSTLELGDSALYLCASSSETGGAAHEQYFGPGTRLTVT.

The chain uses TRBV5-1 and TRBJ2-7; 8 bases are a match to TRBD2. The germline V gene encodes CDR1 SGHRS and CDR2 YFSETQ. J lost 0 bases, V lost 0 bases, and 5 bases had no gene match. The CDR3 runs 16 residues. In DNA, the CDR3 is TGCGCCAGCAGCTTGGTCCTAGCGGGTTTCTCCTACGAGCAGTACTTC. It yields the protein CASSLVLAGFSYEQYF.

This chain joins TRBV11-2 and TRBJ1-1; no definite D call. The CDR3 consists of 14 residues. Looked up from germline, CDR1 is SGHAT and CDR2 is FQNNGV. The ends were cut back, 0 bases at V and 4 bases at J, with 9 bases in the middle. As DNA, the CDR3 is TGTGCCAGCAGCTTAGATCACGGAGGCACTGAAGCTTTCTTT. It translates to CASSLDHGGTEAFF.

The chain employs TRBV6-6 and TRBJ1-5, with TRBD1 matching 7 bases. The V segment lost 5 bases and the J segment 11 bases; nucleotides outside the gene matches: 12. The length of the CDR3 is 14 residues. Germline V gene lookup returns CDR1 MNHNY and CDR2 SVGAGI (reference sequence). As DNA, the CDR3 is TGTGCCAGCAGTCCCAGACAGGGTTTTTGGACCCAGCATTTT. It specifies CASSPRQGFWTQHF.

This sequence joins TRBV5-3 and TRBJ2-1, with D maybe TRBD2 (6 bases). TRBV5-3 carries the ORF label, with uncertain function. Deletions cut 3 bases from V and 7 bases from J, with 26 bases between. This CDR3 spans 18 amino acids. This CDR3 is CARSSTQKPGLDFNEQFF. The CDR3, as DNA: TGTGCCAGAAGCTCAACGCAGAAGCCGGGACTGGACTTTAATGAGCAGTTCTTC.